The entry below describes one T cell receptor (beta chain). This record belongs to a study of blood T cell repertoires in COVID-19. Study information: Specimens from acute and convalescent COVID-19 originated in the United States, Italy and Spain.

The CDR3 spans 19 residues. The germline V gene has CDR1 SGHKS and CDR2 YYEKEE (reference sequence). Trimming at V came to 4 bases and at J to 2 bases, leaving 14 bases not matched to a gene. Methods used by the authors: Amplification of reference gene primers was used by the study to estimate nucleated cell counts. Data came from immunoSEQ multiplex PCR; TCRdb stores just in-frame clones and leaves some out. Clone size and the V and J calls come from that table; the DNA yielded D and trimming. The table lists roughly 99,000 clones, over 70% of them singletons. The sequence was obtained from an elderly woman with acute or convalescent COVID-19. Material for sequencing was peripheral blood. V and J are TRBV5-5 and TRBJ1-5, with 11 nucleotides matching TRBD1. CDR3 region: CASSNGQGAIQGGNQPQHF. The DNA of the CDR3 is TGTGCCAGCAGCAACGGACAGGGGGCGATTCAGGGTGGCAATCAGCCCCAGCATTTT.